The T cell receptor beta chain described here comes from a study of post-analysis software for immune sequencing data. At the level of the study: The courses of disease that were included comprised relapsing-remitting, secondary progressive and progressive-relapsing multiple sclerosis.

Concerning this clonotype itself: Antigen specificity is unknown.

Libraries were made from TCR beta cDNA, and they carried unique molecular identifiers. The T cell input of roughly 0.85 to 11 million gave about half a million cDNA molecules. TCRdb recomputed calls from the PCR reads with MiXCR, one row per CDR3 protein. The sample includes hundreds of thousands of distinct CDR3 sequences, about 32% of them seen just once. Overall study findings and caveats: Strong same-batch co-clustering of samples appeared with F measure clustering. Compared against controls, patients with multiple sclerosis displayed significantly lower normalized Chao1 diversity. There were a few TRBV segments more frequent in patients than controls, and TRBV5-6, TRBV5-1 and TRBV20-1 were among them.

Looked up from germline, CDR1 is SGHTA and CDR2 is FQGNSA. This CDR3 spans 15 amino acids. V lost 3 bases and J 0 bases, leaving 9 bases between the germline ends. This clonotype was obtained from a girl aged 5-17 years with multiple sclerosis. The chain uses TRBV7-2 and TRBJ2-1; D is unclear. The sequenced sample consisted of blood. CDR3 residues: CASSFGGISYNEQFF. The CDR3 nucleotides read TGTGCCAGCAGCTTTGGTGGAATCTCCTACAATGAGCAGTTCTTC.